The rows below give T cell receptor beta chains drawn from one sample of a study of blood T cell repertoires in COVID-19. Assay used: immunoSEQ multiplex PCR; TCRdb lists only in-frame clones, some missing. Among around 74,000 clones, 90% were seen once, and the ten largest hold 16%. The sequenced sample was peripheral blood. Every receptor here comes from an elderly woman with active or convalescent COVID-19. Each CDR3 is given with its conserved first and last residue. The D gene is left open where the match is weak. Rows give clone size only sometimes, using once, few, many, or a class for an expanded clone.

abundance: .; d_gene: TRBD1; v_gene: TRBV6-5; j_gene: TRBJ1-2; CDR3aa: CASSYAGGKSSGYTF; CDR3nt: TGTGCCAGCAGTTACGCAGGGGGCAAAAGTAGTGGCTACACCTTC
abundance: once; d_gene: TRBD1; v_gene: TRBV9; j_gene: TRBJ2-1; CDR3aa: CASSVEGQGRNEQFF; CDR3nt: TGTGCCAGCAGCGTAGAGGGACAGGGGCGGAATGAGCAGTTCTTC
abundance: .; d_gene: .; v_gene: TRBV6-5; j_gene: TRBJ1-2; CDR3aa: CASSLGGNVVYGYTF; CDR3nt: TGTGCCAGCAGTTTGGGGGGTAATGTGGTCTATGGCTACACCTTC
abundance: once; d_gene: TRBD1; v_gene: TRBV30; j_gene: TRBJ1-3; CDR3aa: CAWGWGTGGGNTIYF; CDR3nt: TGTGCCTGGGGATGGGGAACAGGGGGTGGAAACACCATATATTTT
abundance: .; d_gene: .; v_gene: TRBV27; j_gene: TRBJ2-7; CDR3aa: CASSLDGGWYEQYF; CDR3nt: TGTGCCAGCAGTTTGGACGGGGGTTGGTACGAGCAGTACTTC
abundance: once; d_gene: .; v_gene: TRBV6-5; j_gene: TRBJ1-2; CDR3aa: CASSYFGRNNYGYTF; CDR3nt: TGTGCCAGCAGTTATTTTGGCAGGAATAACTATGGCTACACCTTC
abundance: few; d_gene: TRBD2; v_gene: TRBV18; j_gene: TRBJ2-3; CDR3aa: CASSPYQSGGGTDTQYF; CDR3nt: TGTGCCAGCTCACCTTACCAGAGCGGGGGAGGCACAGATACGCAGTATTTT
abundance: once; d_gene: .; v_gene: TRBV7-9; j_gene: TRBJ1-1; CDR3aa: CASSLARGMNTEAFF; CDR3nt: TGTGCCAGCAGCTTAGCGCGGGGGATGAACACTGAAGCTTTCTTT
abundance: .; d_gene: .; v_gene: TRBV28; j_gene: TRBJ1-2; CDR3aa: CASRSGTIYGYTF; CDR3nt: TGTGCCAGCAGGTCCGGGACAATCTATGGCTACACCTTC
abundance: .; d_gene: .; v_gene: TRBV18; j_gene: TRBJ1-6; CDR3aa: CASSREGEVHSPLHF; CDR3nt: TGTGCCAGCTCACGTGAGGGGGAAGTACATTCACCCCTCCACTTT
abundance: .; d_gene: .; v_gene: TRBV19; j_gene: TRBJ2-3; CDR3aa: CASTPGLSPSTDTQYF; CDR3nt: TGTGCCAGTACCCCCGGGTTAAGTCCTAGCACAGATACGCAGTATTTT
abundance: once; d_gene: TRBD1; v_gene: TRBV15; j_gene: TRBJ1-6; CDR3aa: CATSRVPGQGYSPLHF; CDR3nt: TGTGCCACCAGCAGAGTTCCGGGACAGGGCTATTCACCCCTCCACTTT
abundance: .; d_gene: TRBD2; v_gene: TRBV7-2; j_gene: TRBJ2-2; CDR3aa: CASSPRWVAGGQELFF; CDR3nt: TGTGCCAGCAGCCCACGCTGGGTAGCGGGGGGGCAGGAGCTGTTTTTT
abundance: .; d_gene: TRBD2; v_gene: TRBV2; j_gene: TRBJ2-1; CDR3aa: CASSGGAGTEQFF; CDR3nt: TGTGCCAGCAGTGGCGGAGCGGGGACTGAGCAGTTCTTC
abundance: .; d_gene: .; v_gene: TRBV6-2/TRBV6-3; j_gene: TRBJ2-3; CDR3aa: CASSYSRTRLGDTQYF; CDR3nt: TGTGCCAGCAGTTACTCGAGGACACGGCTTGGAGATACGCAGTATTTT
abundance: .; d_gene: .; v_gene: TRBV11-3; j_gene: TRBJ1-1; CDR3aa: CASSLGRTVNTEAFF; CDR3nt: TGTGCCAGCAGCTTGGGCCGGACAGTGAACACTGAAGCTTTCTTT
abundance: .; d_gene: TRBD2; v_gene: TRBV29-1; j_gene: TRBJ2-4; CDR3aa: CSIVAGGGNIQYF; CDR3nt: TGCAGCATCGTAGCGGGGGGTGGAAACATTCAGTACTTC
abundance: once; d_gene: .; v_gene: TRBV18; j_gene: TRBJ2-3; CDR3aa: CASSPPKRQGDTQYF; CDR3nt: TGTGCCAGCTCACCACCGAAGAGGCAAGGAGATACGCAGTATTTT
abundance: once; d_gene: .; v_gene: TRBV3-1/TRBV3-2; j_gene: TRBJ2-1; CDR3aa: CASSQDIWREQFF; CDR3nt: TGTGCCAGCAGCCAAGATATCTGGAGGGAGCAGTTCTTC
abundance: .; d_gene: TRBD2; v_gene: TRBV9; j_gene: TRBJ2-1; CDR3aa: CASSLRGTSGGDEQFF; CDR3nt: TGTGCCAGCAGCCTTAGAGGGACTAGCGGGGGTGATGAGCAGTTCTTC
abundance: .; d_gene: TRBD2; v_gene: TRBV5-1; j_gene: TRBJ2-3; CDR3aa: CASSLNLAGGTDTQYF; CDR3nt: TGCGCCAGCAGCTTGAATCTAGCGGGGGGCACAGATACGCAGTATTTT